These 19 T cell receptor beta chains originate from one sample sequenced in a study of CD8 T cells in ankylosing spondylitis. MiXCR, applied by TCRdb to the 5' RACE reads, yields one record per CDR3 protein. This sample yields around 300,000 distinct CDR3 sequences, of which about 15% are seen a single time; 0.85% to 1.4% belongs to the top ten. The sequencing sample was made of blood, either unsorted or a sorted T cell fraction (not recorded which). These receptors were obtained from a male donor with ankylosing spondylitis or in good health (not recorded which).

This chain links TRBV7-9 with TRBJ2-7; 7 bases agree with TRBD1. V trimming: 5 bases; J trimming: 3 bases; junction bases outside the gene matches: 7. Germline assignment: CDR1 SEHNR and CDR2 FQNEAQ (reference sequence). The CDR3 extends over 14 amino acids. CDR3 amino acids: CASSKDRSDYEQYF. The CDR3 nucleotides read TGTGCCAGCAGCAAGGACAGGAGCGACTACGAGCAGTACTTC.

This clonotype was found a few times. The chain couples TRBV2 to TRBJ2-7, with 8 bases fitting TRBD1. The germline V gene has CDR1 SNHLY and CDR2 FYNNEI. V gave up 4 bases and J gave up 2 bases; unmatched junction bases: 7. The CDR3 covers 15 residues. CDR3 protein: CASSGTGGLTYEQYF. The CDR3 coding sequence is TGTGCCAGCAGTGGTACAGGGGGATTGACCTACGAGCAGTACTTC.

The CDR3: CAIRPGQNSNEKLFF. The CDR3, as DNA: TGTGCCATCAGACCTGGACAGAACTCAAATGAAAAACTGTTTTTT. This chain links TRBV10-3 with TRBJ1-4, with a tentative D call TRBD1 (6 bases). The V gene's germline CDR1 is ENHRY and CDR2 SYGVKD. The CDR3 spans 15 residues. Deletions cut 6 bases from V and 5 bases from J, with 16 bases between.

The CDR3 is CASSLPLARQETQYF. The CDR3 bases are TGTGCCAGCAGCTTACCCCTAGCGAGGCAAGAGACCCAGTACTTC. This rearrangement joins TRBV7-9 to TRBJ2-5; the D gene is possibly TRBD2 (6 bases). The CDR3 is made up of 15 amino acids. The ends were cut back, 2 bases at V and 2 bases at J, with 12 bases in the middle. The germline gives CDR1 SEHNR, CDR2 FQNEAQ (reference sequence).

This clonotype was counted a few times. CDR3 protein: CSAGRLRSNTEAFF. The CDR3 nucleotides read TGCAGTGCTGGCCGTTTGAGGTCGAACACTGAAGCTTTCTTT. The chain employs TRBV20-1 and TRBJ1-1; D call uncertain. This CDR3 region has 14 residues. The germline V gene has CDR1 DFQATT and CDR2 SNEGSKA (reference sequence). Trimming cost V 5 bases and J 1 base, with 14 bases left between them.

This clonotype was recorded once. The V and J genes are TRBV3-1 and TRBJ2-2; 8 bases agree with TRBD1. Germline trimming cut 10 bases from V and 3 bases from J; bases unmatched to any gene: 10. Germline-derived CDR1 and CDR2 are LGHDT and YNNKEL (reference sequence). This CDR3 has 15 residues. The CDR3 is CATSNRGKDTGELFF. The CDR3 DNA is TGTGCCACCTCCAACAGGGGGAAGGACACCGGGGAGCTGTTTTTT.

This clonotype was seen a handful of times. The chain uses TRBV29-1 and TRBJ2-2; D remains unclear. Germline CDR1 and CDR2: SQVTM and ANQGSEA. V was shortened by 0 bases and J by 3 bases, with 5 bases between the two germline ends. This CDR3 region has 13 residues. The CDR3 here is CSVEDSYTGELFF. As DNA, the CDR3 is TGCAGCGTTGAAGATTCCTACACCGGGGAGCTGTTTTTT.

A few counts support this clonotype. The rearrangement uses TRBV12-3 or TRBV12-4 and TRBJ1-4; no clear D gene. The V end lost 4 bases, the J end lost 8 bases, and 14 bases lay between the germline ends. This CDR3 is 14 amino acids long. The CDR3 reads CASSSGLPGEKLFF. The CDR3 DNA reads TGTGCCAGCAGTTCCGGACTCCCGGGGGAAAAACTGTTTTTT.

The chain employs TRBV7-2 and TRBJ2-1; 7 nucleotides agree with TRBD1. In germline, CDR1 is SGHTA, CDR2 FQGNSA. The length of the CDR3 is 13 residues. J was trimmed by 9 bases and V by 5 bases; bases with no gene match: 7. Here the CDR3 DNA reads TGTGCCAGCAGCGCGACAGGGAGAGGTGAGCAGTTCTTC. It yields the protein CASSATGRGEQFF.

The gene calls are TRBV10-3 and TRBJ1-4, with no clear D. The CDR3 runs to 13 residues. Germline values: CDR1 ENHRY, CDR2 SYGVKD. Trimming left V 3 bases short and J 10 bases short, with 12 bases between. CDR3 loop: CAISDPALGKLFF. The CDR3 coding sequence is TGTGCCATCAGTGACCCAGCGCTCGGAAAACTGTTTTTT.

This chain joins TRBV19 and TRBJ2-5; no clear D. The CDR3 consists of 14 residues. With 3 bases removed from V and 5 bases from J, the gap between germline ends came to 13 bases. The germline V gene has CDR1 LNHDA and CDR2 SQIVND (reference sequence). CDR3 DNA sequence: TGTGCCAGTAGTATTAGCACCGCTCGGGAGACCCAGTACTTC. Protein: CASSISTARETQYF.

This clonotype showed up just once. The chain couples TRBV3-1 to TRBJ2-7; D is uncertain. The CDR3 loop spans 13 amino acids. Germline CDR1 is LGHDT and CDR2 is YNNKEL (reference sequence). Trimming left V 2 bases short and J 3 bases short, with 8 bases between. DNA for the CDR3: TGTGCCAGCAGCCAAACAGCTTACTACGAGCAGTACTTC. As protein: CASSQTAYYEQYF.

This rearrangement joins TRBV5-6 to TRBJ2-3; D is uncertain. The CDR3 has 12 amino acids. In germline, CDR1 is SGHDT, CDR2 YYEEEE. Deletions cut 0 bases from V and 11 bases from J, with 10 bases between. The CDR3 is CASSLGPTGQYF. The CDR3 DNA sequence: TGTGCCAGCAGCTTGGGCCCAACCGGGCAGTATTTT.

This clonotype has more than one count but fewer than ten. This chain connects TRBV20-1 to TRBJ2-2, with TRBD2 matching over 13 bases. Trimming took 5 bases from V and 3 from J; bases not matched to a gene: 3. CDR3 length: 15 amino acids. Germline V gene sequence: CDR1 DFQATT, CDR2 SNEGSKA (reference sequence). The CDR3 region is CSAGGLAGDTGELFF. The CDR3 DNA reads TGCAGTGCTGGAGGACTAGCGGGAGACACCGGGGAGCTGTTTTTT.

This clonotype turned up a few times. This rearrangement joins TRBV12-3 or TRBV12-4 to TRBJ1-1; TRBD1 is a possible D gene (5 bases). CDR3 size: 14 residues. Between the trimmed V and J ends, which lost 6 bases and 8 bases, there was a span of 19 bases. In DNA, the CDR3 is TGTGCCAGCAGCCCATTGACGGGGACCTTGGAAGCTTTCTTT. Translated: CASSPLTGTLEAFF.

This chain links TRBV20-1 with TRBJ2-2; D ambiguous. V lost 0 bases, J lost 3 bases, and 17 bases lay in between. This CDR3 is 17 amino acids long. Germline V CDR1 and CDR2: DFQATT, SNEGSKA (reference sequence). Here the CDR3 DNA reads TGCAGTGCTAGAGATCACGCGAGAGGATACGACACCGGGGAGCTGTTTTTT. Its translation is CSARDHARGYDTGELFF.

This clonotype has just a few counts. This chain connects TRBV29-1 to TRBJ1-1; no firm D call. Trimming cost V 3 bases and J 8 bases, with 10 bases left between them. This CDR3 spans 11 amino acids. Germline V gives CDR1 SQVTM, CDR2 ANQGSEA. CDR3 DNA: TGCAGCGTTGAGAGTTTCCCAGAAGCTTTCTTT. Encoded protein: CSVESFPEAFF.

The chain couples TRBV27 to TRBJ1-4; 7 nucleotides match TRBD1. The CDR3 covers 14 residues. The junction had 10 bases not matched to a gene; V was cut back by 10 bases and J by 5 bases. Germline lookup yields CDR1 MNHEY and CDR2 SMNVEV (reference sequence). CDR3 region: CATKPAGGNEKLFF. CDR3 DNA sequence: TGTGCCACCAAGCCCGCAGGGGGGAATGAAAAACTGTTTTTT.

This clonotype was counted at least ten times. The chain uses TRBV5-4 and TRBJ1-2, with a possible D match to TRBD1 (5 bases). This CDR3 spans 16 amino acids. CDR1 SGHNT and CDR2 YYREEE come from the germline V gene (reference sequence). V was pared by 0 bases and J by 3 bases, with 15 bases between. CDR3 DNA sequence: TGTGCCAGCAGCTTGGATCGAGGGGAAGCGTACTATGGCTACACCTTC. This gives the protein CASSLDRGEAYYGYTF.